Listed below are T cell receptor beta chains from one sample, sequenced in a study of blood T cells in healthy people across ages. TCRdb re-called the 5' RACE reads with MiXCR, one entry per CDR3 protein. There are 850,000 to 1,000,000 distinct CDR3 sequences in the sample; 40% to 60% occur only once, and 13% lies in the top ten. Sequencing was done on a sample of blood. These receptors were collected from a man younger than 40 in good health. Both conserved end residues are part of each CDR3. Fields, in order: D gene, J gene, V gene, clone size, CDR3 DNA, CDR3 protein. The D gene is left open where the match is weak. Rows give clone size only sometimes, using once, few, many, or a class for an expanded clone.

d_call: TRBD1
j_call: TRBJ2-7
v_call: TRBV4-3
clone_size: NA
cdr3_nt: TGCGCCAGCAGCCAAGACAGGGGGTTATCCTACGAGCAGTACTTC
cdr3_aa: CASSQDRGLSYEQYF

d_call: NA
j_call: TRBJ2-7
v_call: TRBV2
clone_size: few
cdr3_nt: TGTGCCAGCAGTGTTGAGGGAATAGGGGACGAGCAGTACTTC
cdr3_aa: CASSVEGIGDEQYF

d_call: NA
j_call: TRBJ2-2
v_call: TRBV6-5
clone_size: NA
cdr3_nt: TGTGCCAGCAGCCCCGACGTACTCCAGGGCCGGGAGCTGTTTTTT
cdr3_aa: CASSPDVLQGRELFF

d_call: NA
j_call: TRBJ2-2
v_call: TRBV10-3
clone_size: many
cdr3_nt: TGTGCCATCAGTGAGGCATTGTCGGGGGCTTCGGGGGAGCTGTTTTTT
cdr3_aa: CAISEALSGASGELFF

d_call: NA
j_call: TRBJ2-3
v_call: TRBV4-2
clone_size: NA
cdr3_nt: TGTGCCAACAGCCAAGATCGTCGGATTACAGATACGCAGTATTTT
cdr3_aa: CANSQDRRITDTQYF

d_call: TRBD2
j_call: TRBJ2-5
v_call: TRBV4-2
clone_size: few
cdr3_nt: TGTGCCAGCAGCCAAGGGTCTAGCGGAGAAGAGACCCAGTACTTC
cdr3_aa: CASSQGSSGEETQYF

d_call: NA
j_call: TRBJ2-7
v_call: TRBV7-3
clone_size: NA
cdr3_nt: TGTGCCAGCAGCTTATTCGACAGCTACGAGCAGTACTTC
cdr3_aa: CASSLFDSYEQYF

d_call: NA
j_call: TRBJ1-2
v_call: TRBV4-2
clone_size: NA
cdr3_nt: TGTGCCAGCAGCGCCGGTGGGGGGTCACGCGGCTACACCTTC
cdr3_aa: CASSAGGGSRGYTF

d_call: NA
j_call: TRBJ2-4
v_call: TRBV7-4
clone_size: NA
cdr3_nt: TGTGCCAGCAGCTTAGCTGTCGGGGGAGAAAACATTCAGTACTTC
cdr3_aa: CASSLAVGGENIQYF

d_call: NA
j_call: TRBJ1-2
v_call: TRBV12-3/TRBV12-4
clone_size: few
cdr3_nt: TGTGCCAGCAGATCCGATCCCGGAGGACAGCGCAACTATGGCTACACCTTC
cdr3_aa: CASRSDPGGQRNYGYTF

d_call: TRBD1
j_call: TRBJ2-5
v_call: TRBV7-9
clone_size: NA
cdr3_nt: TGTGCCAGCAGCCCGGGGACAGGGGAGCGAGAGACCCAGTACTTC
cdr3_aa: CASSPGTGERETQYF

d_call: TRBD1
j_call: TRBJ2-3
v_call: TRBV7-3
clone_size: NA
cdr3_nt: TGTGCCAGCAGCGCATCACAGGGGTTGAGCACAGATACGCAGTATTTT
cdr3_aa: CASSASQGLSTDTQYF

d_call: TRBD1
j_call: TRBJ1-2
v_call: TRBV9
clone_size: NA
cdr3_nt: TGTGCCAGCAGCGGGGGAGGCCAGGGGGGCTATGGCTACACCTTC
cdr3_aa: CASSGGGQGGYGYTF